The rows below give T cell receptor beta chains drawn from one sample of a study of T cell responses to AZD1222 COVID-19 vaccine. The repertoire was sequenced with immunoSEQ multiplex PCR; TCRdb's copy has only in-frame clones and lacks some. The data contain roughly 250,000 clones, approximately 93% of them singletons. This specimen was peripheral blood, taken on day 0 of AZD1222 vaccination. The source is an adult in good health. CDR3s include the opening cysteine and the closing phenylalanine or tryptophan. D genes are given only for firm matches. Rows may omit the clone size; those that give it use once, few, many or a size class.

v_call	clone_size	d_call	j_call	cdr3_length	cdr3_nt	cdr3_aa
TRBV11-2	NA	NA	TRBJ2-2	13	TGTGCCAGCAGCTTAGATAGGGCCGGGGAGCTGTTTTTT	CASSLDRAGELFF
TRBV11-2	NA	NA	TRBJ1-2	15	TGTGCCAGCAGCTTAGTTGGCCGGGGAGGCTATGGCTACACCTTC	CASSLVGRGGYGYTF
TRBV24-1	NA	NA	TRBJ2-2	17	TGTGCCACCAGTGATTCTCGCCAGTTGCTGAACACCGGGGAGCTGTTTTTT	CATSDSRQLLNTGELFF
TRBV7-9	NA	NA	TRBJ2-7	12	TGTGCCAGCAGCTTAATTGGGTTCGAGCAGTACTTC	CASSLIGFEQYF
TRBV27	NA	NA	TRBJ1-2	15	TGTGCCACCTTTGGACCCCTTCCATGGAGCTATGGCTACACCTTC	CATFGPLPWSYGYTF
TRBV5-1	NA	NA	TRBJ2-2	16	TGCGCCAGCAGGCAAAGCCCCCAGGGGGGGACCGGGGAGCTGTTTTTT	CASRQSPQGGTGELFF
TRBV5-4	NA	NA	TRBJ2-2	15	TGTGCCAGCAGCTTCGGTGGCCAGAACACCGGGGAGCTGTTTTTT	CASSFGGQNTGELFF
TRBV28	NA	NA	TRBJ1-5	12	TGTGCCACCGGACGGGCCAATCAGCCCCAGCATTTT	CATGRANQPQHF
TRBV9	NA	NA	TRBJ2-1	13	TGTGCCAGCAGCGGACACCCTTACAATGAGCAGTTCTTC	CASSGHPYNEQFF
TRBV4-1	NA	NA	TRBJ1-2	17	TGCGCCAGCAGTCCCCCATCCATCCTCCGGCGGGAGTTTGGCTACACCTTC	CASSPPSILRREFGYTF
TRBV3-1/TRBV3-2	few	TRBD1	TRBJ1-2	15	TGTGCCAGCAGCCAAGATCGAGGGGGCGGCTATGGCTACACCTTC	CASSQDRGGGYGYTF
TRBV30	few	TRBD2	TRBJ2-1	15	TGTGCCTGGAGTCCGGGACTAGCGGGATCCAATGAGCAGTTCTTC	CAWSPGLAGSNEQFF
TRBV10-3	NA	TRBD1	TRBJ2-1	14	TGTGCCATCAGTAGACAGGGCGCCCACAATGAGCAGTTCTTC	CAISRQGAHNEQFF
TRBV19	NA	NA	TRBJ2-7	14	TGTGCCAGTAGTCCGCGGGGAAACCCCTACGAGCAGTACTTC	CASSPRGNPYEQYF
TRBV4-1	NA	NA	TRBJ2-3	14	TGCGCCAGCAGCCCGACCCCCGCTGGGGATACGCAGTATTTT	CASSPTPAGDTQYF
TRBV19	NA	TRBD1	TRBJ1-4	14	TGTGCCAGTAGAATCGCACAGGGGAAAGAAAAACTGTTTTTT	CASRIAQGKEKLFF
TRBV5-4	NA	TRBD2	TRBJ2-7	16	TGTGCCAGCAGAAACGGGCTAGCGGGGACACTGTACGAGCAGTACTTC	CASRNGLAGTLYEQYF
TRBV29-1	NA	NA	TRBJ2-3	13	TGCAGCGTTGAGCCCAGGGGGGATGATACGCAGTATTTT	CSVEPRGDDTQYF
TRBV7-3	NA	NA	TRBJ2-5	13	TGTGCCAGCAGTGAGCAGGGACGAGAGACCCAGTACTTC	CASSEQGRETQYF
TRBV10-3	NA	NA	TRBJ1-2	13	TGTGCCATCAGTGGCCGAAGGAACTATGGCTACACCTTC	CAISGRRNYGYTF
TRBV12-3/TRBV12-4	NA	NA	TRBJ2-3	11	TGTGCCAGCAGTTTTGTGGATACGCAGTATTTT	CASSFVDTQYF
TRBV7-7	NA	NA	TRBJ2-1	13	TGTGCCAGCAGCTTAGCGCGGCGGAGCGAGCAGTTCTTC	CASSLARRSEQFF
TRBV15	NA	NA	TRBJ1-6	14	TGTGCCACCAGCAGAGGGGGCGCTAATTCACCCCTCCACTTT	CATSRGGANSPLHF
TRBV4-3	NA	NA	TRBJ2-7	14	TGCGCCAGCAGCCAAGCGGCAGGGGCCTACGAGCAGTACTTC	CASSQAAGAYEQYF
TRBV15	NA	NA	TRBJ2-6	15	TGTGCCACCAGCAGACAGGTCTCCGGAGCCAACGTCCTGACTTTC	CATSRQVSGANVLTF
TRBV5-4	NA	TRBD1	TRBJ2-7	15	TGTGCCAGCAGCTTGGCCGGGACAGGGGGGTACGAGCAGTACTTC	CASSLAGTGGYEQYF
TRBV2	NA	NA	TRBJ1-1	14	TGTGCCAGCAGTACACAGGGTGGGGACACTGAAGCTTTCTTT	CASSTQGGDTEAFF
TRBV4-3	NA	TRBD2	TRBJ2-2	18	TGCGCCAGCAGCCAAGATTGGGGAGGGAGGGAGGACACCGGGGAGCTGTTTTTT	CASSQDWGGREDTGELFF
TRBV10-3	NA	TRBD1	TRBJ1-5	13	TGTGCCATCGGGACAGATAGCAATCAGCCCCAGCATTTT	CAIGTDSNQPQHF
TRBV19	NA	NA	TRBJ1-2	12	TGTGCCAGTAGTATAACAGGGTATGGCTACACCTTC	CASSITGYGYTF
TRBV4-1	NA	NA	TRBJ1-3	15	TGCGCCAGCAGCCAAAATACGGTATCTGGAAACACCATATATTTT	CASSQNTVSGNTIYF
TRBV2	NA	TRBD1	TRBJ1-1	15	TGTGCCAGCCAAGAAAGGGGGCAGGGGAGGACTGAAGCTTTCTTT	CASQERGQGRTEAFF
TRBV4-2	NA	TRBD1	TRBJ2-7	14	TGTGCCAGCAGCTATGAAAGGGACAGCTACGAGCAGTACTTC	CASSYERDSYEQYF
TRBV27	NA	TRBD1	TRBJ2-7	14	TGTGCCAGCAGTCTCTCCACAGGGGGGAGCGAGCAGTACTTC	CASSLSTGGSEQYF
TRBV28	NA	NA	TRBJ2-3	14	TGTGCCAGCAGTTTTTCAGGCCCTCACCATACGCAGTATTTT	CASSFSGPHHTQYF
TRBV29-1	NA	NA	TRBJ2-5	13	TGCAGCGTTGGTGAGCTAGTCGGGGAGACCCAGTACTTC	CSVGELVGETQYF
TRBV15	NA	NA	TRBJ1-2	14	TGTGCCACCAGCGAACAGGGCCGGGTACGTGGCTACACCTTC	CATSEQGRVRGYTF
TRBV6-2/TRBV6-3	NA	TRBD1	TRBJ1-2	17	TGTGCCAGCAGCCCTTATTTTGACAGGGTTTCGGGGTATGGCTACACCTTC	CASSPYFDRVSGYGYTF
TRBV6-5	NA	NA	TRBJ2-7	13	TGTGCCAGCACCCCGGGGACCTCCTACGAGCAGTACTTC	CASTPGTSYEQYF
TRBV24-1	NA	NA	TRBJ2-5	16	TGTGCCACCAGTGATTTGGGCATAGGAGGATCAGAGACCCAGTACTTC	CATSDLGIGGSETQYF
TRBV19	NA	NA	TRBJ1-1	12	TGTGCCAGTAGTCAGGGCGCCACTGAAGCTTTCTTT	CASSQGATEAFF
TRBV4-1	NA	NA	TRBJ2-5	15	TGCGCCAGCAGCCAAGATTATGGGGGCTCGGAGACCCAGTACTTC	CASSQDYGGSETQYF
TRBV6-5	NA	NA	TRBJ2-7	14	TGTGCCAGCAGTTATATGGCAGGAGGCTACGAGCAGTACTTC	CASSYMAGGYEQYF
TRBV19	NA	NA	TRBJ2-7	13	TGTGCCAGTAGTATGGGCCCGGGGTACGAGCAGTACTTC	CASSMGPGYEQYF
TRBV18	NA	TRBD2	TRBJ2-1	18	TGTGCCAGCTCACCCCCACTAGCGGGGGGGGTAAAGGGCAATGAGCAGTTCTTC	CASSPPLAGGVKGNEQFF
TRBV5-1	once	TRBD1	TRBJ1-2	15	TGCGCCAGCAGCTTGGGAACGACAGGGGCCTATGGCTACACCTTC	CASSLGTTGAYGYTF
TRBV5-1	few	NA	TRBJ2-5	14	TGCGCCAGCAGCTTGGAAGGGGGTGGAGAGACCCAGTACTTC	CASSLEGGGETQYF
TRBV6-5	NA	NA	TRBJ2-7	15	TGTGCCAGCAGTTCGGGGCAGGGCCTCCCCCACGAGCAGTACTTC	CASSSGQGLPHEQYF